What follows are 24 T cell receptor beta chains derived from one specimen sequenced in a study of cytomegalovirus exposure and HLA in healthy donors. In the PCR, 60 Vbeta and 13 Jbeta primers were used. Sequencing was performed with immunoSEQ multiplex PCR; in TCRdb, only in-frame clones are kept and a portion is missing. The table shows roughly 280,000 clones, with approximately 70% occurring only once. The sequenced sample was PBMCs. The source is a female donor in good health and CMV-seronegative.

With respect to this clone: The same CDR3 can be traced to other DNA sequences in this sample. The chain links TRBV7-9 to TRBJ2-7; TRBD2 is a possible D gene (6 bases). Between the trimmed V and J ends, which lost 4 bases and 7 bases, there was a span of 17 bases. The germline V gene encodes CDR1 SEHNR and CDR2 FQNEAQ (reference sequence). This CDR3 has 14 amino acids. The DNA for the CDR3 is TGTGCCAGCAGCTCTAGGGCAGGGAGGTGGGAGCAGTACTTC. Its translation: CASSSRAGRWEQYF.

The chain joins TRBV9 to TRBJ2-2; 13 nucleotides agree with TRBD2. Germline-derived CDR1 and CDR2 are SGDLS and YYNGEE. CDR3 length equals 16 residues. Trimming took 4 bases from V and 6 from J; bases not matched to a gene: 6. CDR3 in amino acids: CASSSRLAGGPGELFF. CDR3 DNA: TGTGCCAGCAGCAGCAGACTAGCGGGAGGCCCCGGGGAGCTGTTTTTT.

Here the CDR3 DNA reads TGTGCCAGTAGTATAGGCGGACTAGTACCCTACGAGCAGTACTTC. Translating it yields CASSIGGLVPYEQYF. V gene TRBV19 combines with J gene TRBJ2-7; TRBD2 aligns across 7 bases. The germline gives CDR1 LNHDA, CDR2 SQIVND (reference sequence). V gave up 1 base and J gave up 2 bases; unmatched junction bases: 5. This CDR3 spans 15 amino acids. The complete variable domain, with remaining parts taken from reference TRBV19 and TRBJ2-7, reads DGGITQSPKYLFRKEGQNVTLSCEQNLNHDAMYWYRQDPGQGLRLIYYSQIVNDFQKGDIAEGYSVSREKKESFPLTVTSAQKNPTAFYLCASSIGGLVPYEQYFGPGTRLTVT.

The rearrangement joins TRBV6-1 to TRBJ1-2, with 9 bases aligning to TRBD1. The ends lost 6 bases at V and 2 bases at J; junction bases unmatched: 4. The CDR3 extends over 14 amino acids. Per germline, CDR1 MNHNS and CDR2 SASEGT. CDR3 region: CASRGTGLNYGYTF. In DNA, the CDR3 is TGTGCCAGCAGGGGGACAGGGTTAAACTATGGCTACACCTTC.

This clone was seen a handful of times. The sample carries other DNA sequences with the same CDR3. The chain combines TRBV5-1 with TRBJ1-5; D call uncertain. There are 15 residues in the CDR3. The germline V gene has CDR1 SGHRS and CDR2 YFSETQ. Trimming took 4 bases from V and 4 from J, leaving 15 bases between them. This CDR3 reads CASSPDGQPNQPQHF. As DNA, the CDR3 is TGCGCCAGCAGCCCTGATGGGCAGCCGAATCAGCCCCAGCATTTT.

The chain uses TRBV20-1 and TRBJ2-4; no firm D call. Trimming took 2 bases from V and 5 from J, leaving 4 bases between them. The CDR3 loop spans 11 amino acids. Germline-derived CDR1 and CDR2 are DFQATT and SNEGSKA (reference sequence). The chain's CDR3 is CSARTENIQYF. DNA for the CDR3: TGCAGTGCTAGAACGGAAAACATTCAGTACTTC.

The V call is TRBV6-1, the J call TRBJ2-5, with D perhaps TRBD2 (7 bases). Germline assignment: CDR1 MNHNS and CDR2 SASEGT. Trimming removed 5 bases from V and 9 bases from J, with 22 bases in between. This CDR3 contains 15 residues. CDR3 loop: CASSSPGEGIIAQYF. The CDR3 DNA sequence: TGTGCCAGCAGTTCTCCAGGGGAGGGGATTATTGCCCAGTACTTC.

V gene TRBV9 combines with J gene TRBJ2-1, with 7 positions matching TRBD2. J was trimmed by 0 bases and V by 0 bases; bases with no gene match: 3. Germline CDR1 reads SGDLS; CDR2 reads YYNGEE. The CDR3 covers 16 residues. The CDR3 reads CASSVGGGGSYNEQFF. The CDR3 nucleotides read TGTGCCAGCAGCGTAGGGGGCGGGGGCTCCTACAATGAGCAGTTCTTC. The entire variable domain, with the rest obtained from reference TRBV9 and TRBJ2-1, is as follows: DSGVTQTPKHLITATGQRVTLRCSPRSGDLSVYWYQQSLDQGLQFLIQYYNGEERAKGNILERFSAQQFPDLHSELNLSSLELGDSALYFCASSVGGGGSYNEQFFGPGTRLTVL.

The chain combines TRBV6-5 with TRBJ1-2; tentative D call: TRBD1 (5 bases). CDR3 length: 12 residues. Germline loops: CDR1 MNHEY, CDR2 SVGAGI. V was pared by 11 bases and J by 8 bases, with 18 bases between. The CDR3 loop is CALMGEGGGYTF. DNA of the CDR3: TGTGCCCTGATGGGGGAGGGAGGAGGCTACACCTTC.

This chain joins TRBV9 and TRBJ2-3; TRBD2 agrees at 8 bases. Unmatched junction bases numbered 5, after V lost 4 bases and J lost 4 bases. Germline loops: CDR1 SGDLS, CDR2 YYNGEE. This CDR3 spans 14 amino acids. The CDR3 reads CASSTGTSADTQYF. DNA of the CDR3: TGTGCCAGCAGCACCGGGACTAGTGCAGATACGCAGTATTTT.

This clone was recorded a few times. J is TRBJ2-3 and V is TRBV4-1; 11 nucleotides match TRBD2. Unmatched junction bases numbered 2, after V lost 0 bases and J lost 6 bases. CDR3 length: 15 residues. The germline CDR1 and CDR2 sequences are MGHRA and YSYEKL. The CDR3 DNA follows: TGCGCCAGCAGCCAAGATCGGACTAGCGGGGATACGCAGTATTTT. Its translation: CASSQDRTSGDTQYF.

The gene calls are TRBV9 and TRBJ2-5, with 7 bases identical to TRBD2. The CDR3 sequence is 15 residues long. The J segment lost 7 bases and the V segment lost 3 bases, leaving 12 bases of the junction unmatched. The V gene's germline CDR1 is SGDLS and CDR2 YYNGEE. CDR3 residues: CASSADSGGGGTQYF. CDR3 bases: TGTGCCAGCAGCGCGGATTCGGGGGGTGGAGGGACCCAGTACTTC.

The chain has TRBV7-3 and TRBJ2-1, with TRBD2 matching over 12 bases. V shed 5 bases, J shed 4 bases, and the junction held 12 bases outside the gene matches. Germline CDR1 reads SGHTA; CDR2 reads FQGTGA. This CDR3 spans 18 amino acids. In DNA, the CDR3 is TGTGCCAGCAGCCGCCCGCCGACTAGCGGGAGTATATACAATGAGCAGTTCTTC. Its protein is CASSRPPTSGSIYNEQFF.

This clone was recorded only once. The chain uses TRBV6-1 and TRBJ1-1; D not resolved. Trimming left V 5 bases short and J 3 bases short, with 10 bases between. CDR3 size: 13 residues. Germline V gives CDR1 MNHNS, CDR2 SASEGT. CDR3 sequence: CASSLRGYTEAFF. In nucleotides, the CDR3 is TGTGCCAGCAGTTTACGGGGTTACACTGAAGCTTTCTTT.

V and J are TRBV5-1 and TRBJ1-1, with D possibly being TRBD1 (5 bases). The CDR3 runs to 16 residues. Trimming took 0 bases from V and 1 from J, leaving 13 bases between them. Germline V gives CDR1 SGHRS, CDR2 YFSETQ. CDR3 DNA sequence: TGCGCCAGCAGCTTGGGGACAACCGCCCAGAACACTGAAGCTTTCTTT. Translating gives CASSLGTTAQNTEAFF.

This clone was seen just once. The rearrangement uses TRBV27 and TRBJ2-3; 7 bases are shared with TRBD2. The CDR3 is 13 residues long. Trimming took 2 bases from V and 5 from J; bases not matched to a gene: 1. The germline V gene encodes CDR1 MNHEY and CDR2 SMNVEV (reference sequence). CDR3 in DNA: TGTGCCAGCAGTTTAATAGCGGGAGATACGCAGTATTTT. This sequence encodes CASSLIAGDTQYF.

This clone was observed once. This rearrangement joins TRBV7-9 to TRBJ1-2; TRBD1 might be the D (6 bases). CDR3 length: 12 residues. V was shortened by 5 bases and J by 14 bases, with 18 bases between the two germline ends. Germline CDR1 and CDR2: SEHNR and FQNEAQ (reference sequence). The CDR3 region has the DNA TGTGCCAGCAGCCCCCTTTCAGGGGTAGAGACCTTC. This codes for CASSPLSGVETF.

The rearrangement uses TRBV28 and TRBJ2-7; D not certain. The CDR3 sequence is 13 residues long. V shed 3 bases and J shed 0 bases, with 6 bases lying between them. Germline V gene sequence: CDR1 MDHEN, CDR2 SYDVKM. The CDR3 nucleotides are TGTGCCAGCAGTTTGCCAGGCTCCTACGAGCAGTACTTC. Translation: CASSLPGSYEQYF.

This chain joins TRBV27 and TRBJ2-3; 12 nucleotides agree with TRBD2. CDR1 is MNHEY and CDR2 is SMNVEV in the germline V gene (reference sequence). This CDR3 is built from 18 residues. V shed 3 bases and J 3 bases; nucleotides not matched to a gene: 10. The CDR3 sequence: CASSFSVLAGGGTDTQYF. The CDR3 DNA follows: TGTGCCAGCAGTTTCTCGGTACTAGCGGGAGGTGGGACAGATACGCAGTATTTT.

This clone was seen at least ten times. The V call is TRBV28, the J call TRBJ2-1; the D gene is possibly TRBD2 (6 bases). The CDR3 has 16 amino acids. V dropped 6 bases and J dropped 0 bases, with 15 bases sitting between them. CDR1 is MDHEN and CDR2 is SYDVKM in the germline V gene. For the CDR3, the DNA is TGTGCCAGCAGGGCCGAGGGGACTCTCTCCTACAATGAGCAGTTCTTC. It codes for CASRAEGTLSYNEQFF.

Here the CDR3 reads CSVDKGAEGYTF. CDR3 sequence (DNA): TGCAGCGTTGATAAAGGGGCAGAAGGCTACACCTTC. J is TRBJ1-2 and V is TRBV29-1; tentatively, D is TRBD1 (5 bases). The CDR3 totals 12 residues. V dropped 3 bases and J dropped 8 bases, with 13 bases sitting between them. The germline CDR1 and CDR2 sequences are SQVTM and ANQGSEA.

The chain uses TRBV4-2 and TRBJ2-1; 12 nucleotides align to TRBD2. Trimming cost V 6 bases and J 7 bases; bases outside gene matches: 10. The CDR3 spans 16 residues. CDR1 LGHNA and CDR2 YNFKEQ come from the germline V gene. CDR3 sequence (DNA): TGTGCCAGCAGACTCACCCCTAGCGGGAGGGTTAATGAGCAGTTCTTC. Amino acid sequence: CASRLTPSGRVNEQFF.

The chain recombines TRBV11-3 with TRBJ1-1, with 7 bases identical to TRBD1. The ends lost 2 bases at V and 8 bases at J; junction bases unmatched: 8. From germline, CDR1 is SGHNT and CDR2 YENEEA. The CDR3 sequence is 14 residues long. CDR3 sequence (DNA): TGTGCCAGCAGCTTACTGGGACAGATCAAAGAAGCTTTCTTT. Its protein is CASSLLGQIKEAFF.

The gene calls are TRBV5-1 and TRBJ2-5; D may be TRBD1 (6 bases). CDR1 and CDR2 (germline): SGHRS, YFSETQ. The CDR3 is 14 residues long. Trimming pared 0 bases from V and 3 bases from J, leaving 9 bases between. Here the CDR3 reads CASSLGPGEETQYF. The CDR3 nucleotides are TGCGCCAGCAGCTTGGGCCCAGGGGAAGAGACCCAGTACTTC.